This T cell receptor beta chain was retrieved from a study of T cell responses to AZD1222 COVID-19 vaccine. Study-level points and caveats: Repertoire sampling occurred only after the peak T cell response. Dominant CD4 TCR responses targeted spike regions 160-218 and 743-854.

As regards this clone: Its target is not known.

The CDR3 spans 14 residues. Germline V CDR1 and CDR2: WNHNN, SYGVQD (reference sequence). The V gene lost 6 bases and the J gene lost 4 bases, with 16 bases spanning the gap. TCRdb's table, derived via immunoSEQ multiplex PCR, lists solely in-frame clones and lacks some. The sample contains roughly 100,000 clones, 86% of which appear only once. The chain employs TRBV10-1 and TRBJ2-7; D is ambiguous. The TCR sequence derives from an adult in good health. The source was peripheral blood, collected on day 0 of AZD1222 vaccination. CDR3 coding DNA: TGCGCCAGCAGGTACCCTACTTTCATTTACGAGCAGTACTTC. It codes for CASRYPTFIYEQYF.